This T cell receptor beta chain was found in a study of cytomegalovirus exposure and HLA in healthy donors. The CDR3 has 14 residues. The V end was cut by 8 bases, the J end by 2 bases, with 15 bases between. Germline-derived CDR1 and CDR2 are LNHDA and SQIVND (reference sequence). Measured with immunoSEQ multiplex PCR; TCRdb has only the in-frame clones, and not every one. The sample comprises 170,000 or so clones, about 80% of which are singletons, and 2.5% to 3% rests with the top ten. Sample: PBMCs. The sequence was collected from a woman aged 18-35 years in good health and CMV-seropositive. V is TRBV19 and J is TRBJ1-2; TRBD1 might be the D (6 bases). The CDR3 bases are TGTGCCAGTGCCCTCGGAGACAGGAACTATGGCTACACCTTC. Encoded protein: CASALGDRNYGYTF.